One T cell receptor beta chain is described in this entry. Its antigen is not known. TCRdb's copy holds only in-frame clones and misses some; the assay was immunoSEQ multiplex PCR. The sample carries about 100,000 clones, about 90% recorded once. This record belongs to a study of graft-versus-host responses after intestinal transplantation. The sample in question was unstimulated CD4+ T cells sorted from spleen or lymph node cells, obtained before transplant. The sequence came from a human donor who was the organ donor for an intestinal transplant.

The CDR3, as DNA: TGTGCCAGCAGCCGAGGGGTACAAGTTTCACCCCTCCACTTT. As protein: CASSRGVQVSPLHF. This rearrangement joins TRBV28 to TRBJ1-6, with a weak D call TRBD1 (5 bases). The V gene's germline CDR1 is MDHEN and CDR2 SYDVKM. Trimming took off 6 bases at V and 9 bases at J, with 15 bases between the two ends. CDR3 length: 14 amino acids.